The 13 T cell receptor beta chains given below trace back to one sample, sequenced in a study of neurological immune-mediated disorders. MiXCR was run by TCRdb on the 5' RACE reads, yielding one entry per CDR3 protein. The repertoire consists of about 70,000 distinct CDR3 sequences, with approximately 5% occurring once and the leading ten covering 2.2%. The source material was PBMCs. These receptors were collected from a woman between 65 and 79 years old with multiple sclerosis.

This clonotype was found many times. The chain carries TRBV20-1 and TRBJ1-2; a possible D gene is TRBD1 (6 bases). V was shortened by 5 bases and J by 4 bases, with 17 bases between the two germline ends. This CDR3 has 14 amino acids. Per the germline V gene, CDR1 is DFQATT and CDR2 is SNEGSKA (reference sequence). The CDR3 here is CSAYDRRNIYGYTF. Written as DNA, the CDR3 is TGCAGTGCTTACGACAGGAGAAACATCTATGGCTACACCTTC.

This clonotype was detected many times. The J gene is TRBJ1-4, the V gene TRBV4-3, with D tentatively TRBD1 (5 bases). Germline V gene sequence: CDR1 LGHNA, CDR2 YSLEER. CDR3 size: 15 residues. Deletions cut 0 bases from V and 7 bases from J, with 12 bases between. The CDR3 DNA follows: TGCGCCAGCAGCCAAGAACCAGGGTACCCTGAAAAACTGTTTTTT. Its translation is CASSQEPGYPEKLFF.

In this sample, this clonotype turned up many times. This chain links TRBV6-6 with TRBJ2-1; D ambiguous. V shed 0 bases and J shed 4 bases, with 10 bases lying between them. CDR1 is MNHNY and CDR2 is SVGAGI in the germline V gene (reference sequence). The CDR3 runs to 15 residues. This CDR3 is CASSYSWLKYNEQFF. The DNA for the CDR3 is TGTGCCAGCAGTTACTCGTGGCTCAAGTACAATGAGCAGTTCTTC.

This clonotype was recorded many times. V is TRBV4-1 and J is TRBJ1-1; D is unclear. Between the trimmed V and J ends, which lost 1 base and 3 bases, there was a span of 6 bases. This CDR3 is built from 13 residues. From germline, CDR1 is MGHRA and CDR2 YSYEKL. The CDR3 coding sequence is TGCGCCAGCAGCCAAGGGGGTTACACTGAAGCTTTCTTT. Translated: CASSQGGYTEAFF.

V and J are TRBV7-9 and TRBJ2-2; D may be TRBD1 (5 bases). V lost 3 bases and J lost 4, with 9 bases in between. The CDR3 sequence is 14 residues long. Germline CDR1 is SEHNR and CDR2 is FQNEAQ (reference sequence). The CDR3 loop is CASSFNRITGELFF. The CDR3 nucleotides are TGTGCCAGCAGCTTCAACAGGATCACCGGGGAGCTGTTTTTT. Full variable domain (rest looked up from reference TRBV7-9 and TRBJ2-2): DTGVSQNPRHKITKRGQNVTFRCDPISEHNRLYWYRQTLGQGPEFLTYFQNEAQLEKSRLLSDRFSAERPKGSFSTLEIQRTEQGDSAMYLCASSFNRITGELFFGEGSRLTVL.

This clonotype appeared many times. This sequence joins TRBV29-1 and TRBJ2-1, with D perhaps TRBD1 (6 bases). The CDR3 extends over 12 amino acids. CDR1 and CDR2 (germline): SQVTM, ANQGSEA. V was shortened by 5 bases and J by 7 bases, with 12 bases between the two germline ends. Here the CDR3 DNA reads TGCAGCGTTTCCAGGGGAGTAAATGAGCAGTTCTTC. Its translation is CSVSRGVNEQFF.

There are many counts of this clonotype. Compared with germline, one end of the junction differs, possibly owing to a read error. The chain combines TRBV7-2 with TRBJ1-3; 10 bases are a match to TRBD1. Germline values: CDR1 SGHTA, CDR2 FQGNSA. The CDR3 spans 12 residues. For the CDR3, the DNA is TGTGCCAGCAGCTTATACGGACAGGGGGTCTCTTTT. This encodes CASSLYGQGVSF.

This clonotype was picked up many times. The chain is built from TRBV7-2 and TRBJ2-2; tentative D call: TRBD1 (6 bases). The CDR3 is 13 residues long. V dropped 5 bases and J dropped 6 bases, with 10 bases sitting between them. Germline assignment: CDR1 SGHTA and CDR2 FQGNSA. The CDR3 DNA sequence: TGTGCCAGCAGCCTAGGGGGAGCCGGGGAGCTGTTTTTT. Translated: CASSLGGAGELFF.

This clonotype was counted at least ten times. This sequence joins TRBV7-2 and TRBJ1-6, with 9 positions matching TRBD1. J lost 9 bases, V lost 8 bases, and 5 bases had no gene match. The CDR3 runs to 13 residues. The germline V gene has CDR1 SGHTA and CDR2 FQGNSA. In nucleotides, the CDR3 is TGTGCCAGCGCGGACAGGGGCGGTTCACCCCTCCACTTT. It codes for CASADRGGSPLHF. The full variable domain, rest sourced from reference TRBV7-2 and TRBJ1-6, is GAGVSQSPSNKVTEKGKDVELRCDPISGHTALYWYRQSLGQGLEFLIYFQGNSAPDKSGLPSDRFSAERTGGSVSTLTIQRTQQEDSAVYLCASADRGGSPLHFGNGTRLTVT.

In its sample, this clonotype was seen many times. The rearrangement links TRBV7-8 to TRBJ1-1; tentative D call: TRBD1 (5 bases). The CDR3 has 15 residues. Germline V gene lookup returns CDR1 SGHVS and CDR2 FQNEAQ. Trimming removed 1 base from V and 5 bases from J, with 14 bases in between. The CDR3 DNA follows: TGTGCCAGCAGCTTAGGCGTAAGGGGTCATACTGAAGCTTTCTTT. This gives the protein CASSLGVRGHTEAFF.

This clonotype was counted at least ten times. The chain uses TRBV10-3 and TRBJ2-7, with 9 positions matching TRBD1. The length of the CDR3 is 15 residues. Trimming cost V 3 bases and J 7 bases; bases outside gene matches: 10. The germline gives CDR1 ENHRY, CDR2 SYGVKD. The CDR3 sequence: CAISDTGTGTEEQYF. Written as DNA, the CDR3 is TGTGCCATCAGTGATACCGGGACAGGGACCGAAGAGCAGTACTTC.

This clonotype was picked up many times. The rearrangement links TRBV24-1 to TRBJ2-3; 11 nucleotides line up with TRBD2. Germline values: CDR1 KGHDR, CDR2 SFDVKD. The CDR3 consists of 18 residues. Trimming removed 2 bases from V and 2 bases from J; junction bases left unmatched: 8. Here the CDR3 reads CATSDSSGTSGVTDTQYF. Here the CDR3 DNA reads TGTGCCACCAGTGATTCCTCCGGGACTAGCGGAGTCACAGATACGCAGTATTTT.

There are many counts of this clonotype. J is TRBJ1-1 and V is TRBV6-2 or TRBV6-3; D ambiguous. Germline CDR1 and CDR2: MNHEY and SVGEGT. The CDR3 covers 13 residues. Deletions cut 7 bases from V and 1 base from J, with 10 bases between. CDR3: CASTPRGNTEAFF. The DNA of the CDR3 is TGTGCCAGCACCCCGAGAGGGAACACTGAAGCTTTCTTT.